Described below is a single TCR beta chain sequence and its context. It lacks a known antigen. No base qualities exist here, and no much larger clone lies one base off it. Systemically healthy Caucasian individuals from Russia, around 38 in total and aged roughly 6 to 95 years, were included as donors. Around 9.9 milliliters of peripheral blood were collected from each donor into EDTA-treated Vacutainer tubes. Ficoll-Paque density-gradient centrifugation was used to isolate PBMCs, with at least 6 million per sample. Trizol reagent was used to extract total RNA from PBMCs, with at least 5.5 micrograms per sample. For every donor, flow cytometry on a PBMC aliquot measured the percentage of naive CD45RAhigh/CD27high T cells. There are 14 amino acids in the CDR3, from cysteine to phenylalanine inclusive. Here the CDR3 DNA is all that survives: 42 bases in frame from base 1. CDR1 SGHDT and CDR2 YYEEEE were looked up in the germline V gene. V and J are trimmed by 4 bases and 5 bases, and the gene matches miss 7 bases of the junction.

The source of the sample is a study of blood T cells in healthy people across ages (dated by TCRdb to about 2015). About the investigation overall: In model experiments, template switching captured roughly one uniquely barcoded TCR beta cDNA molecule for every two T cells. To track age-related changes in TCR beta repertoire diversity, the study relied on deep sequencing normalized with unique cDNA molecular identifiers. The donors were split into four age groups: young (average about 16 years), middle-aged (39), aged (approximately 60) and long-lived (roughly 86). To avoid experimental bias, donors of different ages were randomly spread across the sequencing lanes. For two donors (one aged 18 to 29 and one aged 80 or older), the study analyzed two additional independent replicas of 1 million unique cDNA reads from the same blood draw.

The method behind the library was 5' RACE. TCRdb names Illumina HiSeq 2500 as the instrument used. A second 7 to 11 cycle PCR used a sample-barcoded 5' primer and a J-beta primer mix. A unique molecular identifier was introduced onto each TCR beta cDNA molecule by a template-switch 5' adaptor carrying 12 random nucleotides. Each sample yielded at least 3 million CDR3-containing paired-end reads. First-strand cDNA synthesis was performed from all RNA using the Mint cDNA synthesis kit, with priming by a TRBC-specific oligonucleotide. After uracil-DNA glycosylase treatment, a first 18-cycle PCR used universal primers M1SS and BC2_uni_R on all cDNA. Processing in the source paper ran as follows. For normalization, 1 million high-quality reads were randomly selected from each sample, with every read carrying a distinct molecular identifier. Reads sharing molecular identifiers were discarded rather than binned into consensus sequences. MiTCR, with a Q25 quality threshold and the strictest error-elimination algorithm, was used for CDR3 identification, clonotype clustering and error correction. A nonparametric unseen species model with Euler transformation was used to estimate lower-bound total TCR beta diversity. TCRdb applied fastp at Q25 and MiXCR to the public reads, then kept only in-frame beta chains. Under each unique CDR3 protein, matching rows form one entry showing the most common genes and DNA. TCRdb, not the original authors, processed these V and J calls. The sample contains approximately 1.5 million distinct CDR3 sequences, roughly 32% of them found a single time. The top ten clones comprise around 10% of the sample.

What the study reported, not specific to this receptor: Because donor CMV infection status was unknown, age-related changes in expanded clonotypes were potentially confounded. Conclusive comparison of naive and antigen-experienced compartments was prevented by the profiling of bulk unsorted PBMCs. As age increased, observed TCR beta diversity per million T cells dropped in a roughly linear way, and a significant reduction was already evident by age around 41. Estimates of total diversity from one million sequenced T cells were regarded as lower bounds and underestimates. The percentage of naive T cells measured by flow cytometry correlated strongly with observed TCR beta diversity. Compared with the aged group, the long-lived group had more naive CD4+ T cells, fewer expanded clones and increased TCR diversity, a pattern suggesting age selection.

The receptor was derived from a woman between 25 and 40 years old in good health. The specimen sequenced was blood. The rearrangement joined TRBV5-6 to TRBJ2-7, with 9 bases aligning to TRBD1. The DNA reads TGTGCCAGCAGCATTACCGGACAGGGGAACGAGCAGTACTTC. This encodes CASSITGQGNEQYF.